This T cell receptor beta chain comes out of a study of blood T cell repertoires in COVID-19. TCRdb keeps only in-frame clones here, not all; method: immunoSEQ multiplex PCR. This table holds about 120,000 clones, over 75% found once. This clone was seen just once. V lost 0 bases, J lost 9 bases, and 12 bases lay in between. The germline V gene encodes CDR1 SGHTA and CDR2 FQGNSA. CDR3 length equals 15 residues. The clonotype comes from a man older than 75 with acute or convalescent COVID-19. Input material: peripheral blood. The chain uses TRBV7-2 and TRBJ1-6, with D unresolved. CDR3 loop: CASSLARSPSSPLHF. The DNA for the CDR3 is TGTGCCAGCAGCTTAGCGCGGTCGCCAAGTTCACCCCTCCACTTT. The whole variable domain, remainder taken from reference TRBV7-2 and TRBJ1-6, is GAGVSQSPSNKVTEKGKDVELRCDPISGHTALYWYRQSLGQGLEFLIYFQGNSAPDKSGLPSDRFSAERTGGSVSTLTIQRTQQEDSAVYLCASSLARSPSSPLHFGNGTRLTVT.